This TCR beta chain emerged from a study of blood T cell repertoires in COVID-19. About the study: Acute and convalescent COVID-19 specimens originated in the United States, Italy and Spain.

V gave up 5 bases and J gave up 0 bases; unmatched junction bases: 7. The CDR3 loop spans 16 amino acids. Germline CDR1 is MDHEN and CDR2 is SYDVKM. The repertoire was sequenced with immunoSEQ multiplex PCR; TCRdb's copy has only in-frame clones and lacks some. Counted here are fewer than 300,000 clones, about 83% occurring once; the ten biggest clones make up roughly 10%. Sequencing input: peripheral blood. The TCR comes from a woman between 45 and 60 years old who had recovered from COVID-19. The chain carries TRBV28 and TRBJ2-3; 8 nucleotides align to TRBD2. CDR3 sequence (DNA): TGTGCCAGCAGTCAAAGCGGGGGTTTCAGCACAGATACGCAGTATTTT. The encoded protein is CASSQSGGFSTDTQYF. The full variable domain, its missing parts supplied by reference TRBV28 and TRBJ2-3, is DVKVTQSSRYLVKRTGEKVFLECVQDMDHENMFWYRQDPGLGLRLIYFSYDVKMKEKGDIPEGYSVSREKKERFSLILESASTNQTSMYLCASSQSGGFSTDTQYFGPGTRLTVL.